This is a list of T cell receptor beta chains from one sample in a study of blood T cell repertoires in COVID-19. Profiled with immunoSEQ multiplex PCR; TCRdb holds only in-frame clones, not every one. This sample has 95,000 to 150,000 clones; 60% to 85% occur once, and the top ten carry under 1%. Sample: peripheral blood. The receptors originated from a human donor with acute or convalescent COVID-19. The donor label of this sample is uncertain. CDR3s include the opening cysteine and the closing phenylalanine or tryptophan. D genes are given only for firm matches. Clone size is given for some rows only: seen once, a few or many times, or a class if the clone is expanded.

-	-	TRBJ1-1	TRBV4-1	CASSPPQGRAFF	TGCGCCAGCAGCCCACCACAGGGCCGAGCTTTCTTT
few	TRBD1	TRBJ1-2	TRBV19	CASSTEPGQGPNYGYTF	TGTGCCAGTAGTACCGAACCGGGACAGGGACCAAACTATGGCTACACCTTC
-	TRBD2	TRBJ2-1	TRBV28	CASSTLGGGPLTVQFF	TGTGCCAGCAGCACACTCGGGGGGGGACCCCTCACGGTGCAGTTCTTC
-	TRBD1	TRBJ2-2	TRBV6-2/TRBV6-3	CASSDRDRGITGELFF	TGTGCCAGCAGTGATAGGGACAGGGGAATCACCGGGGAGCTGTTTTTT
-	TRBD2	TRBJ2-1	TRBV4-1	CASSRGGYNEQFF	TGCGCCAGCAGTCGCGGGGGGTACAATGAGCAGTTCTTC
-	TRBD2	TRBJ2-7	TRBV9	CASSFGLAGSYEQYF	TGTGCCAGCAGCTTCGGACTAGCGGGGTCCTACGAGCAGTACTTC
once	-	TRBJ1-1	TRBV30	CAWSVNRVRTEAFF	TGTGCCTGGAGTGTTAATCGAGTGAGAACTGAAGCTTTCTTT
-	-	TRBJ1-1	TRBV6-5	CASSYSGFPVDTEAFF	TGTGCCAGCAGTTACTCGGGCTTCCCAGTGGACACTGAAGCTTTCTTT
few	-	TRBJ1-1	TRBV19	CASSIILNTEAFF	TGTGCCAGTAGTATCATCCTGAACACTGAAGCTTTCTTT
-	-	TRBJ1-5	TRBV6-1	CASSEVGAQDYSNQPQHF	TGTGCCAGCAGTGAAGTTGGCGCACAGGATTATAGCAATCAGCCCCAGCATTTT
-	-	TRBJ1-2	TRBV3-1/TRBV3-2	CASSQALAGPYGYTF	TGTGCCAGCAGCCAAGCTTTAGCAGGGCCCTATGGCTACACCTTC
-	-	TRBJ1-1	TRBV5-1	CANSSVRGGTEAFF	TGCGCCAACAGCTCGGTTCGGGGGGGAACTGAAGCTTTCTTT
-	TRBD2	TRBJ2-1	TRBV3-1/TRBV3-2	CASSQDDGLVFF	TGTGCCAGCAGCCAAGACGATGGACTAGTGTTCTTC
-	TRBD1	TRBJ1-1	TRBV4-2	CASSQATGENTEAFF	TGTGCCAGCAGCCAAGCGACAGGGGAGAACACTGAAGCTTTCTTT
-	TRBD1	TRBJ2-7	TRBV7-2	CASSLRQGSYEQYF	TGTGCCAGCAGCTTGAGACAGGGCTCCTACGAGCAGTACTTC
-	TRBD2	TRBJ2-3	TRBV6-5	CASSWAGGRDTQYF	TGTGCCAGCAGTTGGGCGGGGGGCAGAGATACGCAGTATTTT
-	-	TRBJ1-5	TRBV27	CASSQRNQPQHF	TGTGCCAGCAGTCAACGGAATCAGCCCCAGCATTTT
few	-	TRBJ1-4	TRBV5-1	CASSLNNPNEKLFF	TGCGCCAGCAGCTTAAACAATCCTAATGAAAAACTGTTTTTT
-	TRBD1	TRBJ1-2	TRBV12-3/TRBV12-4	CASNRDRGLGYTF	TGTGCCAGCAACCGGGACAGGGGGCTTGGCTACACCTTC
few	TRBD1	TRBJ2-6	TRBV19	CASSILGQVISGANVLTF	TGTGCCAGTAGTATTTTGGGACAGGTGATATCTGGGGCCAACGTCCTGACTTTC
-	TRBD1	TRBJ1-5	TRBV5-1	CASSPGTGGYSNQPQHF	TGCGCCAGCAGCCCCGGGACAGGGGGGTATAGCAATCAGCCCCAGCATTTT
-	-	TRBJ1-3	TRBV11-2	CASSLVAGPGGNTIYF	TGTGCCAGCAGCTTAGTTGCGGGGCCGGGTGGAAACACCATATATTTT
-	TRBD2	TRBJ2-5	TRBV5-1	CASGTGGGLETQYF	TGCGCCAGCGGTACGGGCGGGGGGTTGGAGACCCAGTACTTC
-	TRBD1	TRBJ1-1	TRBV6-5	CATLGQGKNTEAFF	TGTGCCACCCTCGGACAGGGAAAGAACACTGAAGCTTTCTTT
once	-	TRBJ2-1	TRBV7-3	CASSLRLGSSYNEQFF	TGTGCCAGCAGCTTACGATTAGGGAGCTCCTACAATGAGCAGTTCTTC
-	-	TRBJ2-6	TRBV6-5	CASNPGPGANVLTF	TGTGCCAGCAACCCCGGTCCAGGGGCCAACGTCCTGACTTTC
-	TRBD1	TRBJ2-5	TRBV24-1	CATSDRQGRETQYF	TGTGCCACCAGTGACCGACAGGGGCGAGAGACCCAGTACTTC
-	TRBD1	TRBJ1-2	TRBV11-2	CASSEFQGAPYGYTF	TGTGCCAGCAGCGAATTCCAGGGGGCTCCCTATGGCTACACCTTC
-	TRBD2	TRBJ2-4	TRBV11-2	CASSPPGLAGGAKNIQYF	TGTGCCAGCAGCCCCCCCGGGCTAGCGGGGGGAGCCAAAAACATTCAGTACTTC
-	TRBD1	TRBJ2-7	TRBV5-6	CASSIDRDETYEQYF	TGTGCCAGCAGCATCGACAGGGATGAAACCTACGAGCAGTACTTC
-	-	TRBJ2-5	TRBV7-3	CASSLSHQETQYF	TGTGCCAGCAGCTTATCCCATCAAGAGACCCAGTACTTC
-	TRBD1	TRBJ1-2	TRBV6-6	CASSPTGGYGYTF	TGTGCCAGCAGTCCCACAGGGGGCTATGGCTACACCTTC
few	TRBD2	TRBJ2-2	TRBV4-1	CASSRFAASGGRGGELFF	TGCGCCAGCAGCCGATTTGCGGCTAGCGGGGGGCGAGGTGGGGAGCTGTTTTTT
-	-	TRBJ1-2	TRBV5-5	CASSFGVGGYTF	TGTGCCAGCAGCTTCGGGGTAGGGGGCTACACCTTC
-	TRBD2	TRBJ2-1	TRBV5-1	CASSTAGGAVQFF	TGCGCCAGCAGCACAGCCGGGGGGGCGGTGCAGTTCTTC
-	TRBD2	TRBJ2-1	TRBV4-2	CASSQENGGGVYNEQFF	TGTGCCAGCAGCCAAGAGAACGGCGGGGGGGTCTACAATGAGCAGTTCTTC
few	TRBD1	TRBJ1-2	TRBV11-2	CATRKTGDYGYTF	TGTGCCACTAGGAAAACAGGGGATTATGGCTACACCTTC
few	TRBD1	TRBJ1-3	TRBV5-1	CASSPVGQGGGNTIYF	TGCGCCAGCAGCCCCGTTGGACAGGGCGGAGGAAACACCATATATTTT
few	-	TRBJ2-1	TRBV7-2	CASSPRGGASSYNEQFF	TGTGCCAGCAGCCCTAGGGGCGGGGCGAGCTCCTACAATGAGCAGTTCTTC
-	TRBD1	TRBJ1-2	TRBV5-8	CASSGPGQGPSYTNYGYTF	TGTGCCAGCAGCGGCCCGGGACAGGGCCCCTCCTACACTAACTATGGCTACACCTTC
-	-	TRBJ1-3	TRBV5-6	CASSLGLPSGNTIYF	TGTGCCAGCAGCTTGGGTCTTCCCTCTGGAAACACCATATATTTT
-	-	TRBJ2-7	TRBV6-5	CASSCQSYEQYF	TGTGCCAGCAGTTGCCAGTCCTACGAGCAGTACTTC
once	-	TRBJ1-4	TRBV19	CASSVPTDNEKLFF	TGTGCCAGTAGTGTTCCAACAGATAATGAAAAACTGTTTTTT
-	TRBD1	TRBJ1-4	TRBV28	CASSLKKGALTNEKLFF	TGTGCCAGCAGTTTAAAGAAGGGGGCATTAACTAATGAAAAACTGTTTTTT
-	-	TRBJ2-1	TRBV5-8	CASARQRSSYNEQFF	TGTGCCAGCGCAAGACAGAGGAGCTCCTACAATGAGCAGTTCTTC
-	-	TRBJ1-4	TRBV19	CASSPRGGAREKLFF	TGTGCCAGTAGTCCTAGAGGGGGGGCGCGTGAAAAACTGTTTTTT
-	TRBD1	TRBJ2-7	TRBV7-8	CASSLRQGYEQYF	TGTGCCAGCAGCTTACGACAGGGCTACGAGCAGTACTTC
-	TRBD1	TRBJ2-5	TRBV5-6	CASSSGLGTGDQETQYF	TGTGCCAGCAGCTCGGGCCTAGGGACAGGGGATCAAGAGACCCAGTACTTC
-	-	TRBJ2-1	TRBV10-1	CASITRGAENEQFF	TGCGCCAGCATCACAAGGGGCGCAGAGAATGAGCAGTTCTTC
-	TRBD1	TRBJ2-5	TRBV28	CASSLTQGGETQYF	TGTGCCAGCAGTCTGACACAGGGGGGAGAGACCCAGTACTTC
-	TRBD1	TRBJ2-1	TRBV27	CASSFGQGHEQFF	TGTGCCAGCAGTTTTGGACAGGGCCATGAGCAGTTCTTC
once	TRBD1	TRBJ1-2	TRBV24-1	CATSDTGTGDGYTF	TGTGCCACCAGTGACACCGGGACAGGGGATGGCTACACCTTC
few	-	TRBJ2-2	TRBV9	CASSPGSPGELFF	TGTGCCAGCAGCCCAGGGTCCCCCGGGGAGCTGTTTTTT
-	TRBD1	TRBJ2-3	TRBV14	CASSRGTGARRTDTQYF	TGTGCCAGCAGCCGAGGCACAGGGGCAAGGAGGACAGATACGCAGTATTTT
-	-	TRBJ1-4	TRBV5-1	CASSLTGWEKLFF	TGCGCCAGCAGCTTGACAGGTTGGGAAAAACTGTTTTTT